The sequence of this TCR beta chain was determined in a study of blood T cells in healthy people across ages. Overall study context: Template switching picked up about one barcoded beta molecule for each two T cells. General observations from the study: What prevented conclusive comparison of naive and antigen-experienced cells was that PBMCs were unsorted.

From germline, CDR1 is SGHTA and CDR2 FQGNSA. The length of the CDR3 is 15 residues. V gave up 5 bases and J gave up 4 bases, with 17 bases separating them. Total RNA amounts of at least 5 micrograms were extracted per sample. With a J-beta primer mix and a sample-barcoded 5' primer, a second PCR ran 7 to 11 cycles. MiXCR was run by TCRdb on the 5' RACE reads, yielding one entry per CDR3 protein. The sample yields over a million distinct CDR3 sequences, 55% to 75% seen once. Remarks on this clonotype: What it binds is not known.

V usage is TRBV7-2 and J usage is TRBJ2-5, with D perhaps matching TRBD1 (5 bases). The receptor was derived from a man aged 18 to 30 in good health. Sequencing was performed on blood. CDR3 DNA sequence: TGTGCCAGCAGCCGTCAAAGCAGGGTCCGAGAGACCCAGTACTTC. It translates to CASSRQSRVRETQYF.